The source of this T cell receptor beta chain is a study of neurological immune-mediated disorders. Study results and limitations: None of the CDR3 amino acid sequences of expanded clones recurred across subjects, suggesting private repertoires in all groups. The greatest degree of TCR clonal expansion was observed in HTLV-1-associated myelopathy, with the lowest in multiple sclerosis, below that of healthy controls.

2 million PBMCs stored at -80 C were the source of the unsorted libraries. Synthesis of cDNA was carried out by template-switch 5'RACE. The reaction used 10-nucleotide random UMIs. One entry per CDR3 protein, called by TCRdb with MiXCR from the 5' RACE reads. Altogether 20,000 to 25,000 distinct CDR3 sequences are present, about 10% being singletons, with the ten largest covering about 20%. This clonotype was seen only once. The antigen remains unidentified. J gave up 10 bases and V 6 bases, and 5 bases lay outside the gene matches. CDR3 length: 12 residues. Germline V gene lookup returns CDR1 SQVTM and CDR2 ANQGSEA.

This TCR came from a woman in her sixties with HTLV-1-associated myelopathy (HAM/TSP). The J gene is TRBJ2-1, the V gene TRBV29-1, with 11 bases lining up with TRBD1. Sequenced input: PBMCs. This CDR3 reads CSVWTGGGEQFF. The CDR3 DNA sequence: TGCAGCGTCTGGACAGGGGGCGGGGAGCAGTTCTTC.